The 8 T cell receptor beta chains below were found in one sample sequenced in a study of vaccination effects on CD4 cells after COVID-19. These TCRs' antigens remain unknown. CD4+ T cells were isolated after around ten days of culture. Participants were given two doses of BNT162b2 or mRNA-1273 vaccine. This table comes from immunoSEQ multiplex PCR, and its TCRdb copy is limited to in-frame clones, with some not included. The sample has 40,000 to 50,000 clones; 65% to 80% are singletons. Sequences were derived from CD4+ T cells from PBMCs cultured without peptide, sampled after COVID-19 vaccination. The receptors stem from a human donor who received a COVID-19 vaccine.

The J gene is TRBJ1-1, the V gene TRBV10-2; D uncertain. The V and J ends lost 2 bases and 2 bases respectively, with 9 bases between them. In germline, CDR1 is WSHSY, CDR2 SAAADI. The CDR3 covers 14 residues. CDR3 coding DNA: TGCGCCAGCAGTGAGGTGCAGGATAACACTGAAGCTTTCTTT. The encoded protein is CASSEVQDNTEAFF.

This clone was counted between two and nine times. The CDR3 loop is CASSFIGEEAFF. In nucleotides, the CDR3 is TGCGCCAGCAGCTTTATAGGGGAGGAAGCTTTCTTT. The chain links TRBV5-1 to TRBJ1-1; a possible D gene is TRBD1 (5 bases). Germline V gene sequence: CDR1 SGHRS, CDR2 YFSETQ. The V end lost 2 bases, the J end lost 8 bases, and 10 bases lay between the germline ends. The CDR3 covers 12 residues. Complete variable domain (other parts from reference TRBV5-1 and TRBJ1-1): KAGVTQTPRYLIKTRGQQVTLSCSPISGHRSVSWYQQTPGQGLQFLFEYFSETQRNKGNFPGRFSGRQFSNSRSEMNVSTLELGDSALYLCASSFIGEEAFFGQGTRLTVV.

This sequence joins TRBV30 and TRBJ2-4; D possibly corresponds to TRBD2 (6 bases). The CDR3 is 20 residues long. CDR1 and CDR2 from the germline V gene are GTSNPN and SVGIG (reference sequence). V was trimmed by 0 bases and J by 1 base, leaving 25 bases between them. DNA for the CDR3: TGTGCCTGGAGTGTACCTCCCTGGGGCGGGGAGGAGGCTGCCAAAAACATTCAGTACTTC. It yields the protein CAWSVPPWGGEEAAKNIQYF. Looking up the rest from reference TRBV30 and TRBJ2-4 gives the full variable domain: SQTIHQWPATLVQPVGSPLSLECTVEGTSNPNLYWYRQAAGRGLQLLFYSVGIGQISSEVPQNLSASRPQDRQFILSSKKLLLSDSGFYLCAWSVPPWGGEEAAKNIQYFGAGTRLSVL.

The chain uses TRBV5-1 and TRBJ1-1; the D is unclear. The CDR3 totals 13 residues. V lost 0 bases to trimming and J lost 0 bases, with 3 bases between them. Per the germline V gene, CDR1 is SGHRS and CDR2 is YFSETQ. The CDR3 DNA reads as TGCGCCAGCAGCTTGGCATTGAACACTGAAGCTTTCTTT. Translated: CASSLALNTEAFF.

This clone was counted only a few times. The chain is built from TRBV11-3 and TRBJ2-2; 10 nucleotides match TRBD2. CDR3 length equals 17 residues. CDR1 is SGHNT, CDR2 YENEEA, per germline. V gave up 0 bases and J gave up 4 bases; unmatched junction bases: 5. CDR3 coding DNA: TGTGCCAGCAGCTTAGATCCTAGCGGGAGTGGCACCGGGGAGCTGTTTTTT. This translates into CASSLDPSGSGTGELFF.

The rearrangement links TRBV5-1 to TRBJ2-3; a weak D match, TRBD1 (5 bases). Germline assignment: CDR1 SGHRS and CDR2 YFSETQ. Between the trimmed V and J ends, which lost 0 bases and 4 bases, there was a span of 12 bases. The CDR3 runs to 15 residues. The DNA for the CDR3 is TGCGCCAGCAGCTTGGATCCGCAGGGCCCAGATACGCAGTATTTT. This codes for CASSLDPQGPDTQYF. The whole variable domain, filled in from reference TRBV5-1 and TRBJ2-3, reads KAGVTQTPRYLIKTRGQQVTLSCSPISGHRSVSWYQQTPGQGLQFLFEYFSETQRNKGNFPGRFSGRQFSNSRSEMNVSTLELGDSALYLCASSLDPQGPDTQYFGPGTRLTVL.

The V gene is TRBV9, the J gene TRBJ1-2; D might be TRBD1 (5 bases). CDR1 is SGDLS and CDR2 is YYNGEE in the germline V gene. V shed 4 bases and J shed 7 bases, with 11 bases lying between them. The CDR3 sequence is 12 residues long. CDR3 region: CASSFGAGGYTF. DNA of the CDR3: TGTGCCAGCAGCTTCGGGGCGGGTGGCTACACCTTC.

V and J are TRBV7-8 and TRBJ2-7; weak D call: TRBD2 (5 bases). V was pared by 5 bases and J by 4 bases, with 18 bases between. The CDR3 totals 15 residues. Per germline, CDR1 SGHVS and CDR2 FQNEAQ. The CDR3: CASSMTRVVQYEQYF. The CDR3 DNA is TGTGCCAGCAGCATGACGAGGGTGGTTCAATACGAGCAGTACTTC.